The rows below give T cell receptor beta chains drawn from one sample of a study of blood T cell repertoires in COVID-19. The data were produced by immunoSEQ multiplex PCR, yet TCRdb's version contains in-frame clones alone and is incomplete. The sample lists roughly 200,000 clones; roughly 88% were seen once. Sequenced input: peripheral blood. The receptors here all came from a woman aged 35 to 49 who had recovered from COVID-19. The CDR3 runs from the conserved cysteine through the conserved F or W. A D gene is named only where the DNA matches it firmly. Clone size appears in some rows only: once, few, many, or a class for an expanded clone.

j_call v_call d_call clone_size cdr3_nt cdr3_aa
TRBJ1-2 TRBV6-9 . . TGTGCCAGCAGTTACCCGGACAGAGTCTATGGCTACACCTTC CASSYPDRVYGYTF
TRBJ1-1 TRBV28 . . TGTGCCAGCAGTCCGGGAGGGCGTTTCTCTGAAGCTTTCTTT CASSPGGRFSEAFF
TRBJ2-5 TRBV13 TRBD2 . TGTGCCAGCAGCTTAGGCCTAGCGGGAGAAGTAGAGACCCAGTACTTC CASSLGLAGEVETQYF
TRBJ2-3 TRBV29-1 TRBD1 many TGCAGCGTTGCAGGACAGGGGACTCTCACAGATACGCAGTATTTT CSVAGQGTLTDTQYF
TRBJ2-7 TRBV11-3 . . TGTGCCAGCAGCTCCGGGGTCGAACGGCCTCGGACTTCAAGCTCCTACGAGCAGTACTTC CASSSGVERPRTSSSYEQYF
TRBJ2-7 TRBV9 . . TGTGCCAGCAGCGTAGCGGGACAATCCTACGAGCAGTACTTC CASSVAGQSYEQYF
TRBJ1-1 TRBV7-9 . . TGTGCCAGCAGCATATATAGGGAGGGGATCACTGAAGCTTTCTTT CASSIYREGITEAFF
TRBJ2-7 TRBV30 TRBD1 . TGTGCCTGGTCGGGACAGGGTCCTTACGAGCAGTACTTC CAWSGQGPYEQYF
TRBJ2-1 TRBV5-1 TRBD2 . TGCGCCAGCAGCTTGGGGCTACTAGCGGGAGTCTACAATGAGCAGTTCTTC CASSLGLLAGVYNEQFF
TRBJ2-4 TRBV7-2 . . TGTGCCAGCAGCCCTACAGGGGGGGGAACCAAAAACATTCAGTACTTC CASSPTGGGTKNIQYF
TRBJ1-6 TRBV6-5 . . TGTGCCAGCAGTTACTCGAAAACAGGGTCACCCCTCCACTTT CASSYSKTGSPLHF
TRBJ2-7 TRBV12-3/TRBV12-4 TRBD2 once TGTGCCAGCAGTCTAGCGGTTACTTACGAGCAGTACTTC CASSLAVTYEQYF
TRBJ2-2 TRBV15 . . TGTGCCACCAGCAGAGATCATGAGGGCGCGAACACCGGGGAGCTGTTTTTT CATSRDHEGANTGELFF
TRBJ2-1 TRBV29-1 TRBD2 once TGCAGCGTACCGGGGGGGAAGATCTCCGTCAATGAGCAGTTCTTC CSVPGGKISVNEQFF